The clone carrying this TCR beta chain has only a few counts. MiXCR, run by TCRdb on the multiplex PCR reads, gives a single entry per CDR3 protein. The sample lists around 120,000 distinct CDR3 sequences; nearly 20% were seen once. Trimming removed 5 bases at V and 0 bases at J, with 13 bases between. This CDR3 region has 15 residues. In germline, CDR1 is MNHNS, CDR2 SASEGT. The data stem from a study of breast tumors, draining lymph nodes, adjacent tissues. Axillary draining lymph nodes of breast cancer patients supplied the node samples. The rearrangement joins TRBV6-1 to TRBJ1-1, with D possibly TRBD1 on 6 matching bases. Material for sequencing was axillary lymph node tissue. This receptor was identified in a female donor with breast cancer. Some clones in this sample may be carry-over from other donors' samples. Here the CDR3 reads CASSIPGQMNTEAFF. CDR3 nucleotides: TGTGCCAGCAGTATACCGGGACAAATGAACACTGAAGCTTTCTTT.